The table lists the clone carrying this T cell receptor (beta chain) with a few counts. The target antigen is unknown. This entry comes from a study of post-analysis software for immune sequencing data. General study points: TRBV5-6, TRBV5-1 and TRBV20-1 belonged to a set of roughly 5 TRBV segments that were more frequent in patients than controls.

Each TCR beta cDNA library carried unique molecular identifiers. Using its own MiXCR run on the PCR reads, TCRdb lists one record per CDR3 protein. The sample holds hundreds of thousands of distinct CDR3 sequences; about 44% are singletons and the top ten take about 1.8%. This CDR3 region has 13 residues. Per the germline V gene, CDR1 is MNHEY and CDR2 is SMNVEV (reference sequence). V lost 2 bases, J lost 8 bases, and 11 bases lay in between. The rearrangement uses TRBV27 and TRBJ2-3; perhaps TRBD2 as D (5 bases). The sequence was collected from a girl aged 5-17 years with multiple sclerosis. The specimen sequenced was blood. This CDR3 reads CASSLPGRGTQYF. CDR3 DNA sequence: TGTGCCAGCAGTTTACCAGGACGGGGTACGCAGTATTTT.